One sample yielded the 15 T cell receptor beta chains listed below, sequenced in a study of T cell responses to AZD1222 COVID-19 vaccine. This table comes from immunoSEQ multiplex PCR, and its TCRdb copy is limited to in-frame clones, with some not included. This table holds roughly 130,000 clones, about 90% found once. The sequencing here drew on peripheral blood, taken on day 0 of AZD1222 vaccination. The origin of the receptors is an adult in good health.

The chain couples TRBV2 to TRBJ2-1; 7 bases map to TRBD2. After removal of 8 bases from V and 0 bases from J, the junction contained 7 bases not matched to a gene. Germline V gene lookup returns CDR1 SNHLY and CDR2 FYNNEI. The CDR3 runs to 15 residues. The CDR3 reads CASDRGESSYNEQFF. The CDR3 DNA follows: TGTGCCAGCGACCGGGGGGAGAGCTCCTACAATGAGCAGTTCTTC.

The chain recombines TRBV4-2 with TRBJ2-3; 8 nucleotides agree with TRBD2. Germline-derived CDR1 and CDR2 are LGHNA and YNFKEQ. CDR3 length: 16 residues. With 1 base clipped from V and 0 bases from J, the junction kept 3 bases outside the gene matches. DNA for the CDR3: TGTGCCAGCAGCCAAGCGCGGGGGGCTAGCACAGATACGCAGTATTTT. Translating gives CASSQARGASTDTQYF.

This chain connects TRBV10-3 to TRBJ1-2; D not resolved. Germline V gene data show CDR1 as ENHRY and CDR2 as SYGVKD. CDR3 size: 11 residues. The V end lost 3 bases, the J end lost 5 bases, and 4 bases lay between the germline ends. The CDR3 nucleotides are TGTGCCATCAGTGATGAGTATGGCTACACCTTC. Translated: CAISDEYGYTF.

This chain uses TRBV29-1 with TRBJ2-1; tentatively, D is TRBD2 (6 bases). The CDR3 consists of 14 residues. CDR1 and CDR2 from the germline V gene are SQVTM and ANQGSEA. The CDR3 DNA reads TGCAGTCAGAAGCGGGTTAACTCCTACAATGAGCAGTTCTTC. It translates to CSQKRVNSYNEQFF.

In its sample, this clone was seen once. The chain joins TRBV29-1 to TRBJ1-1; D possibly corresponds to TRBD1 (5 bases). This CDR3 is 14 amino acids long. Germline lookup yields CDR1 SQVTM and CDR2 ANQGSEA. The V and J ends lost 0 bases and 4 bases respectively, with 12 bases between them. CDR3 protein: CSVEDGGVVTEAFF. The CDR3 DNA sequence: TGCAGCGTTGAAGACGGGGGAGTGGTCACTGAAGCTTTCTTT.

This clone was seen once. V gene TRBV7-2 combines with J gene TRBJ1-6; 7 nucleotides line up with TRBD1. This CDR3 spans 14 amino acids. The ends lost 7 bases at V and 8 bases at J; junction bases unmatched: 8. Germline CDR1 reads SGHTA; CDR2 reads FQGNSA. The CDR3 spells CASTIRQGHSPLHF. CDR3 nucleotide sequence: TGTGCCAGCACGATACGACAGGGTCATTCACCCCTCCACTTT. The whole variable domain, filled in from reference TRBV7-2 and TRBJ1-6, reads GAGVSQSPSNKVTEKGKDVELRCDPISGHTALYWYRQSLGQGLEFLIYFQGNSAPDKSGLPSDRFSAERTGGSVSTLTIQRTQQEDSAVYLCASTIRQGHSPLHFGNGTRLTVT.

The chain links TRBV4-1 to TRBJ1-1; 8 bases map to TRBD1. The CDR3 has 15 residues. Per germline, CDR1 MGHRA and CDR2 YSYEKL. The ends lost 4 bases at V and 1 base at J; junction bases unmatched: 5. The CDR3 spells CASSLNRGENTEAFF. CDR3 DNA: TGCGCCAGCAGCCTAAACAGGGGGGAGAACACTGAAGCTTTCTTT.

As for this clone: Distinct nucleotide sequences in the sample also encode this CDR3. This rearrangement joins TRBV7-6 to TRBJ2-6, with TRBD1 as a possible D gene (5 bases). CDR3 length: 15 residues. The germline gives CDR1 SGHVS, CDR2 FNYEAQ. V lost 1 base and J 1 base, leaving 5 bases between the germline ends. DNA of the CDR3: TGTGCCAGCAGCTTAGGACAGTCTGGGGCCAACGTCCTGACTTTC. It is translated as CASSLGQSGANVLTF. Supplemented by reference TRBV7-6 and TRBJ2-6, the full variable domain reads GAGVSQSPRYKVTKRGQDVALRCDPISGHVSLYWYRQALGQGPEFLTYFNYEAQQDKSGLPNDRFSAERPEGSISTLTIQRTEQRDSAMYRCASSLGQSGANVLTFGAGSRLTVL.

The chain combines TRBV7-2 with TRBJ1-1; D unclear. The CDR3 is made up of 15 amino acids. CDR1 and CDR2 (germline): SGHTA, FQGNSA. V lost 0 bases and J lost 6, with 14 bases in between. This CDR3 is CASSLAREVVSEAFF. The CDR3, as DNA: TGTGCCAGCAGCTTAGCCCGGGAGGTGGTGTCTGAAGCTTTCTTT.

The rearrangement joins TRBV5-5 to TRBJ2-3; no clear D. Germline V gene lookup returns CDR1 SGHKS and CDR2 YYEKEE (reference sequence). CDR3 length: 14 residues. Trimming took off 5 bases at V and 2 bases at J, with 12 bases between the two ends. This CDR3 is CASRPGQHTDTQYF. Here the CDR3 DNA reads TGTGCCAGCAGGCCGGGCCAACACACAGATACGCAGTATTTT.

J is TRBJ1-2 and V is TRBV6-6; 8 bases line up with TRBD1. Germline CDR1 reads MNHNY; CDR2 reads SVGAGI (reference sequence). This CDR3 spans 18 amino acids. Trimming took 5 bases from V and 4 from J; bases not matched to a gene: 18. This CDR3 is CASSPWRDRWQWSYGYTF. CDR3 bases: TGTGCCAGCAGTCCTTGGAGGGACAGGTGGCAATGGAGCTATGGCTACACCTTC.

With respect to this clone: Germline and junction disagree at one end, which may indicate a read error. This sequence joins TRBV7-7 and TRBJ2-2; perhaps TRBD2 as D (5 bases). The CDR3 contains 14 residues. Germline lookup yields CDR1 SSHAT and CDR2 FNYEAQ (reference sequence). CDR3 sequence reads: CASSPGPGAGELFF. CDR3 nucleotides: TGTGCTAGCAGCCCCGGGCCCGGGGCCGGGGAGCTGTTTTTT.

The gene calls are TRBV6-5 and TRBJ1-2; no clear D. CDR1 and CDR2 from the germline V gene are MNHEY and SVGAGI. V was clipped by 0 bases and J by 8 bases, with 10 bases between them. This CDR3 is 13 amino acids long. The CDR3 protein is CASSYSVGRGYTF. The CDR3 nucleotides read TGTGCCAGCAGTTACTCGGTGGGCCGGGGCTACACCTTC.

The rearrangement links TRBV7-2 to TRBJ2-7; TRBD1 matches 7 bases. CDR3 length: 15 residues. CDR1 and CDR2 from the germline V gene are SGHTA and FQGNSA. Trimming took 2 bases from V and 1 from J; bases not matched to a gene: 5. The CDR3 sequence is CASSLTGVGSYEQYV. The CDR3 region has the DNA TGTGCCAGCAGCTTAACAGGGGTTGGTTCCTACGAGCAGTACGTC.

The V call is TRBV2, the J call TRBJ2-2, with 8 bases aligning to TRBD1. CDR1 is SNHLY and CDR2 is FYNNEI in the germline V gene. The CDR3 consists of 15 residues. The junction had 2 bases not matched to a gene; V was cut back by 5 bases and J by 0 bases. The CDR3 is CASSQGASNTGELFF. The CDR3 nucleotides read TGTGCCAGCAGTCAGGGGGCTTCGAACACCGGGGAGCTGTTTTTT. Full variable domain (outside the CDR3, taken from reference TRBV2 and TRBJ2-2): EPEVTQTPSHQVTQMGQEVILRCVPISNHLYFYWYRQILGQKVEFLVSFYNNEISEKSEIFDDQFSVERPDGSNFTLKIRSTKLEDSAMYFCASSQGASNTGELFFGEGSRLTVL.